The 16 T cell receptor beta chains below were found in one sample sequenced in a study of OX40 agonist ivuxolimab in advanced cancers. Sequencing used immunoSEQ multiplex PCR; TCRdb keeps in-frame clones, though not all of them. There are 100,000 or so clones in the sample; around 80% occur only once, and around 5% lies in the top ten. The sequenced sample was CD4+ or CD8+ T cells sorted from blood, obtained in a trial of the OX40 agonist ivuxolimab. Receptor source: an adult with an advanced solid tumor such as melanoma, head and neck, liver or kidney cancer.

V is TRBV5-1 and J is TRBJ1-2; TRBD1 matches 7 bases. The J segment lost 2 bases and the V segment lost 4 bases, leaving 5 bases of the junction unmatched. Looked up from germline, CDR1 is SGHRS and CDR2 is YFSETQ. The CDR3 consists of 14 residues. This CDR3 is CASSTGQANYGYTF. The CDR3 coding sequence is TGCGCCAGCAGCACCGGACAGGCCAACTATGGCTACACCTTC. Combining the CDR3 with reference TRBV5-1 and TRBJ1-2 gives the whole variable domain KAGVTQTPRYLIKTRGQQVTLSCSPISGHRSVSWYQQTPGQGLQFLFEYFSETQRNKGNFPGRFSGRQFSNSRSEMNVSTLELGDSALYLCASSTGQANYGYTFGSGTRLTVV.

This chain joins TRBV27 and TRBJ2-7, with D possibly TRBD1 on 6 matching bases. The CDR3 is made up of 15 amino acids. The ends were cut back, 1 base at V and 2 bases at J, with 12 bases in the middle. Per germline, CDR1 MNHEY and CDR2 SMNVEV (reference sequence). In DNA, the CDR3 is TGTGCCAGCAGTTTATTGGGGGCCCGAACCTACGAGCAGTACTTC. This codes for CASSLLGARTYEQYF.

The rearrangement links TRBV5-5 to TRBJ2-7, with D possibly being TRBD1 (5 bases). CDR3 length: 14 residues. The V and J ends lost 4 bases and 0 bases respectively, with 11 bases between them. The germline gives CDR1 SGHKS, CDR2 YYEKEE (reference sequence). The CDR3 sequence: CASSGATVSYEQYF. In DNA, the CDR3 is TGTGCCAGCAGCGGGGCGACAGTCTCCTACGAGCAGTACTTC.

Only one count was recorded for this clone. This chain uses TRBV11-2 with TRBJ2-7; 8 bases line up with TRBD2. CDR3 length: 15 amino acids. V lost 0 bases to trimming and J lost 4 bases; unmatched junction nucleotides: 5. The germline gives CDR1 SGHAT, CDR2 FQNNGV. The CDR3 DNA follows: TGTGCCAGCAGCTTAGACGGGGGGGCTGGGTACGAGCAGTACTTC. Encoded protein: CASSLDGGAGYEQYF.

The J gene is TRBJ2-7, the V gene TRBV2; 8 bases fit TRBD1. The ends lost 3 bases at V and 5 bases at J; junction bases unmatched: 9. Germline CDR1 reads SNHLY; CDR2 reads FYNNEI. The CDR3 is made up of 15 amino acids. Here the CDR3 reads CASSEGWTGIHEQYF. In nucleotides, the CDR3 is TGTGCCAGCAGTGAGGGATGGACAGGGATACACGAGCAGTACTTC.

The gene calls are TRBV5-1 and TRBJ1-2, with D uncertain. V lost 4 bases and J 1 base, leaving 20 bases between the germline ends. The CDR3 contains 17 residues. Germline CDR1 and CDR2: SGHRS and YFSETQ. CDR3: CASSLDPEDGVNYGYTF. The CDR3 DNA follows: TGCGCCAGCAGCCTCGATCCTGAAGACGGAGTTAACTATGGCTACACCTTC.

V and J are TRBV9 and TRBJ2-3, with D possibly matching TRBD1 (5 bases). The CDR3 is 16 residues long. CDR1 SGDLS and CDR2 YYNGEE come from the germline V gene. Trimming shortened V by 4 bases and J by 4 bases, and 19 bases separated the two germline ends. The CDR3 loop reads CASSSTQGTPADTQYF. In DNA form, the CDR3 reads TGTGCCAGCAGCTCGACCCAGGGCACCCCCGCAGATACGCAGTATTTT.

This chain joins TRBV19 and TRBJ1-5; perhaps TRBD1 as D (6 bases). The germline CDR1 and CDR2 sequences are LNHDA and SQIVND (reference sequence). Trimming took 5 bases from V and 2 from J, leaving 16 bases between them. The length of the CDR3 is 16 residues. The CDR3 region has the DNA TGTGCCAGTAGTGCTAAGCCCCGGACAGGCAATCAGCCCCAGCATTTT. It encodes CASSAKPRTGNQPQHF.

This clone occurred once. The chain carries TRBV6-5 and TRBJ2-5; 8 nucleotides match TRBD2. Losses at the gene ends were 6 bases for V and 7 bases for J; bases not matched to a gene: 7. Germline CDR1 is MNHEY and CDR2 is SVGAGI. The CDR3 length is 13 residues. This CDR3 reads CASSPGGATTQYF. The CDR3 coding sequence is TGTGCCAGCAGCCCCGGGGGGGCAACGACCCAGTACTTC.

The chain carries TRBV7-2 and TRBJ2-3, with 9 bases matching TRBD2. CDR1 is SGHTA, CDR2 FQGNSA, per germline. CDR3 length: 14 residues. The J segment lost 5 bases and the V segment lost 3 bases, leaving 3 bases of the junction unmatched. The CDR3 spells CASSFILAGDTQYF. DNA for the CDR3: TGTGCCAGCAGCTTCATACTAGCGGGAGATACGCAGTATTTT.

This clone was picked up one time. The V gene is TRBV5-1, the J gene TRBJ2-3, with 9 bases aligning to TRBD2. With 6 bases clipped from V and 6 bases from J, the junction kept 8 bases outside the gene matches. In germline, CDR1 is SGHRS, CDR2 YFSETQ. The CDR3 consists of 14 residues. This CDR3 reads CASKTSGGGDTQYF. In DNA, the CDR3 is TGCGCCAGCAAGACTAGCGGAGGGGGTGATACGCAGTATTTT.

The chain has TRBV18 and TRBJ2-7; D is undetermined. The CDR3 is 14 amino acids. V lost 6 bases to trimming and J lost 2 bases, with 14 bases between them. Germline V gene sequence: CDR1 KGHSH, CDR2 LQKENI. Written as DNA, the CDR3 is TGTGCCAGCTCCTTGGGCGTCGCTACCTACGAGCAGTACTTC. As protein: CASSLGVATYEQYF.

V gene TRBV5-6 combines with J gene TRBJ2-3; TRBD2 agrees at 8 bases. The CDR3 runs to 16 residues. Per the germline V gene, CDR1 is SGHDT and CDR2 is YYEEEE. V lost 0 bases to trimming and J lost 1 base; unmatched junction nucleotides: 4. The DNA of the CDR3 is TGTGCCAGCAGCTTGGCTGGCGGGGGGCGCACAGATACGCAGTATTTT. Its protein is CASSLAGGGRTDTQYF. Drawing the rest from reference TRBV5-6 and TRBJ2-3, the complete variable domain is DAGVTQSPTHLIKTRGQQVTLRCSPKSGHDTVSWYQQALGQGPQFIFQYYEEEERQRGNFPDRFSGHQFPNYSSELNVNALLLGDSALYLCASSLAGGGRTDTQYFGPGTRLTVL.

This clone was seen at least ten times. CDR3 sequence (DNA): TGTGCCAGTAGGGGACTAGCGGGAGTATTCACCGGGGAGCTGTTTTTT. Amino acid sequence: CASRGLAGVFTGELFF. The gene calls are TRBV19 and TRBJ2-2; 14 bases are shared with TRBD2. The CDR3 covers 16 residues. The germline V gene encodes CDR1 LNHDA and CDR2 SQIVND (reference sequence). The V gene end was trimmed by 6 bases and the J gene end by 4 bases; junction bases not matched to a gene: 4.

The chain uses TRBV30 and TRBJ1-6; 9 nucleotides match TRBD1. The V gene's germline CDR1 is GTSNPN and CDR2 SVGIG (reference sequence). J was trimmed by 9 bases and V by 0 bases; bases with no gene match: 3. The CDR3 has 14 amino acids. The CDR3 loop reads CAWSVQGAVSPLHF. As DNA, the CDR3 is TGTGCCTGGAGTGTACAGGGGGCAGTTTCACCCCTCCACTTT.

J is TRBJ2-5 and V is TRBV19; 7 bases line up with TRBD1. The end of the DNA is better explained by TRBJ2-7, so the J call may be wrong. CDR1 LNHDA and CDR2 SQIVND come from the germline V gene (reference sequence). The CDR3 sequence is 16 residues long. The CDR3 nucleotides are TGTGCCAGTAGTATTCGGGAAGGGGGCAGCTCCTACGAGCAGTACTTC. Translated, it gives CASSIREGGSSYEQYF.